This TCR beta chain is drawn from a study of PD-L1 blockade in urothelial cancer. Study-wide context: Bladder-origin urothelial cancer in males covered about nine tenths of the roughly 30 patients. Specimens of blood held a median count of roughly 150,000 T cells. Blood was evaluated 3 weeks (second dose) and 6 weeks after therapy began. Findings of the study overall: Better survival was forecast by a pretreatment blood TCR clonality below the median.

With 3 bases clipped from V and 7 bases from J, the junction kept 7 bases outside the gene matches. CDR1 and CDR2 from the germline V gene are SGHDT and YYEEEE. The CDR3 consists of 15 residues. TCRdb keeps only in-frame clones here, not all; method: immunoSEQ multiplex PCR. The data hold 20,000 to 25,000 clones, with nearly 90% observed a single time. On this clone itself: The antigen is undetermined.

J is TRBJ2-5 and V is TRBV5-6; TRBD1 aligns across 12 bases. This sample comprised PBMCs, obtained around atezolizumab (anti-PD-L1) treatment. The sequence derives from a woman in her sixties or seventies with urothelial cancer. CDR3 DNA: TGTGCCAGCAGCTCAACCGGGACAGGGGGCTGGACCCAGTACTTC. It yields the protein CASSSTGTGGWTQYF. The complete variable domain, with remaining parts taken from reference TRBV5-6 and TRBJ2-5, reads DAGVTQSPTHLIKTRGQQVTLRCSPKSGHDTVSWYQQALGQGPQFIFQYYEEEERQRGNFPDRFSGHQFPNYSSELNVNALLLGDSALYLCASSSTGTGGWTQYFGPGTRLLVL.